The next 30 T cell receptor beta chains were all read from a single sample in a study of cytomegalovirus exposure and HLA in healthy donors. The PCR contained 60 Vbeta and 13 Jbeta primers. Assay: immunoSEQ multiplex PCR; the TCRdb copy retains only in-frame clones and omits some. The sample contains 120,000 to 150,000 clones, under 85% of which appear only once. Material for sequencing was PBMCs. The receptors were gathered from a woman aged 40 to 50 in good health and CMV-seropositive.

The CDR3, as DNA: TGTGCCACGACTAGGCCCCCTACAGATACGCAGTATTTT. Its translation is CATTRPPTDTQYF. The rearrangement uses TRBV18 and TRBJ2-3; TRBD2 is a possible D gene (6 bases). The CDR3 contains 13 residues. V was shortened by 10 bases and J by 3 bases, with 14 bases between the two germline ends. CDR1 and CDR2 (germline): KGHSH, LQKENI.

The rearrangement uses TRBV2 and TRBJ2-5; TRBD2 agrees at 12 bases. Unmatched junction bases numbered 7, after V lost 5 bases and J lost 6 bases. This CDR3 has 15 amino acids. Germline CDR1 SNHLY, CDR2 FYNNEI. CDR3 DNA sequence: TGTGCCAGCAGTCCACCTAGCGGGGGGGCCAAGACCCAGTACTTC. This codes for CASSPPSGGAKTQYF.

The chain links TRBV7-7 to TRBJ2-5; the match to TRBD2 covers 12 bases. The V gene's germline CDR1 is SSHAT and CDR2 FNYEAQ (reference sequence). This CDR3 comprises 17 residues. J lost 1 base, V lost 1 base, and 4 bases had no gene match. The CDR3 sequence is CASSLGVTSGGQETQYF. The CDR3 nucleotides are TGTGCCAGCAGCTTAGGTGTGACTAGCGGGGGCCAAGAGACCCAGTACTTC. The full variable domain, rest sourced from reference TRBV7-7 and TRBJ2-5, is GAGVSQSPRYKVTKRGQDVTLRCDPISSHATLYWYQQALGQGPEFLTYFNYEAQPDKSGLPSDRFSAERPEGSISTLTIQRTEQRDSAMYRCASSLGVTSGGQETQYFGPGTRLLVL.

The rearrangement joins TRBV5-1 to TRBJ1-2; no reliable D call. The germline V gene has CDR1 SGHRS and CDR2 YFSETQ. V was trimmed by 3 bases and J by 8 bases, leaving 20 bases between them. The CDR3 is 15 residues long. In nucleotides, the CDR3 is TGCGCCAGCAGCTCACGTACGGGGAGCAGCAGCGGCTACACCTTC. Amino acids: CASSSRTGSSSGYTF. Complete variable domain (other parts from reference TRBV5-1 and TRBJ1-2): KAGVTQTPRYLIKTRGQQVTLSCSPISGHRSVSWYQQTPGQGLQFLFEYFSETQRNKGNFPGRFSGRQFSNSRSEMNVSTLELGDSALYLCASSSRTGSSSGYTFGSGTRLTVV.

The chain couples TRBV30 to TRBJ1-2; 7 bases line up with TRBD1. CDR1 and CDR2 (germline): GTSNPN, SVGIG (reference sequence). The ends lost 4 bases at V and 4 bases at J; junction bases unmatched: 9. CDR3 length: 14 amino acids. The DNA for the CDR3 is TGTGCCTGGACTCCGAGAGGGACAGTCTATGGCTACACCTTC. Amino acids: CAWTPRGTVYGYTF. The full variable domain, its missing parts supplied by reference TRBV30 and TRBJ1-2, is SQTIHQWPATLVQPVGSPLSLECTVEGTSNPNLYWYRQAAGRGLQLLFYSVGIGQISSEVPQNLSASRPQDRQFILSSKKLLLSDSGFYLCAWTPRGTVYGYTFGSGTRLTVV.

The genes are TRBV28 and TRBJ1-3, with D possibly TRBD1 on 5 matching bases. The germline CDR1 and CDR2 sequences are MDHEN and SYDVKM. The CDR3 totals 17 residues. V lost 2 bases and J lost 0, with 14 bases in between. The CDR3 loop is CASSLDQPGLSGNTIYF. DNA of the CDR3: TGTGCCAGCAGTTTAGACCAACCAGGGCTCTCTGGAAACACCATATATTTT.

CDR3 in amino acids: CASSERLAGVTGELFF. The DNA for the CDR3 is TGTGCCAGCAGTGAAAGGCTAGCGGGCGTCACCGGGGAGCTGTTTTTT. The chain uses TRBV2 and TRBJ2-2; TRBD2 aligns across 8 bases. Losses at the gene ends were 2 bases for V and 4 bases for J; bases not matched to a gene: 6. This CDR3 has 16 amino acids. CDR1 is SNHLY and CDR2 is FYNNEI in the germline V gene.

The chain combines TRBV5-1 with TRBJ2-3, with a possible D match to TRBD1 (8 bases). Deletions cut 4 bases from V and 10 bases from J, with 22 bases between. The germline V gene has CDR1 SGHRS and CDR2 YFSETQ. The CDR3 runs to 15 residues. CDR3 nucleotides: TGCGCCAGCAGCCCGCAGGGGGCGGGGGTGGAAGCGCAGTATTTT. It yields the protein CASSPQGAGVEAQYF.

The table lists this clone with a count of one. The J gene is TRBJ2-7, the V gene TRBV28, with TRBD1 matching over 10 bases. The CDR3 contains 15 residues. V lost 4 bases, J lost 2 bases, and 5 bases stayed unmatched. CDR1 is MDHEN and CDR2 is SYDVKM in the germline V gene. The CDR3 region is CASSSPGTGAYEQYF. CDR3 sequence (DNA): TGTGCCAGCAGTTCTCCCGGGACAGGGGCCTACGAGCAGTACTTC.

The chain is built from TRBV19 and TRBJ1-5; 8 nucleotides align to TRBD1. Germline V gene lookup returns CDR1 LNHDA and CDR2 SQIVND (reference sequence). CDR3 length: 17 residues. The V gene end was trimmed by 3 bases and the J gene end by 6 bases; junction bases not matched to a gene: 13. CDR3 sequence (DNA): TGTGCCAGTAGTATTGGCATCGCGGCAGGGGGCGGTCAGCCCCAGCATTTT. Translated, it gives CASSIGIAAGGGQPQHF.

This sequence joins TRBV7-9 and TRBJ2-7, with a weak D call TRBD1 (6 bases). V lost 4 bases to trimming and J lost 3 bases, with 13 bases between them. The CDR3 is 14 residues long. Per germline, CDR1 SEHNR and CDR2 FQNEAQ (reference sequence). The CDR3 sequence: CASSSRTGYYEQYF. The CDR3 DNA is TGTGCCAGCAGCTCCAGAACAGGGTACTACGAGCAGTACTTC.

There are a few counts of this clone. CDR3 in amino acids: CASSWDITTGELFF. The CDR3 DNA reads TGTGCCAGCAGCTGGGACATAACCACCGGGGAGCTGTTTTTT. V gene TRBV7-9 combines with J gene TRBJ2-2; maybe TRBD1 (6 bases). The CDR3 contains 14 residues. The germline V gene encodes CDR1 SEHNR and CDR2 FQNEAQ (reference sequence). Trimming removed 4 bases from V and 4 bases from J, with 10 bases in between. Combining the CDR3 with reference TRBV7-9 and TRBJ2-2 gives the whole variable domain DTGVSQNPRHKITKRGQNVTFRCDPISEHNRLYWYRQTLGQGPEFLTYFQNEAQLEKSRLLSDRFSAERPKGSFSTLEIQRTEQGDSAMYLCASSWDITTGELFFGEGSRLTVL.

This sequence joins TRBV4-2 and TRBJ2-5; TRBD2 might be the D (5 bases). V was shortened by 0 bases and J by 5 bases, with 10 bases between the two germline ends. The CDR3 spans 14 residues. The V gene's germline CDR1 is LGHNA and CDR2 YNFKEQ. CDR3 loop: CASSQELGSETQYF. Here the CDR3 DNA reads TGTGCCAGCAGCCAAGAACTAGGTTCGGAGACCCAGTACTTC.

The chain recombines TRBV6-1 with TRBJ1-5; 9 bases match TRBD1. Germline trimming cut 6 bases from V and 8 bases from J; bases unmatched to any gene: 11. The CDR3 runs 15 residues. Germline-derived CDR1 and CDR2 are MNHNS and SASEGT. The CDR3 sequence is CASSIGTGRLEPQHF. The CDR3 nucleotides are TGTGCCAGCAGCATAGGGACAGGGAGATTAGAGCCCCAGCATTTT.

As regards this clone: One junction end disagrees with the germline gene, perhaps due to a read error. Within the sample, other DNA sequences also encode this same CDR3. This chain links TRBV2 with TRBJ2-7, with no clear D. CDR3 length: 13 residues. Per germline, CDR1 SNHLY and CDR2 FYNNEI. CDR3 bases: TGTGCCAGCAGAGAAGGGTCGGCCTACGAGCAGTACTTC. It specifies CASREGSAYEQYF.

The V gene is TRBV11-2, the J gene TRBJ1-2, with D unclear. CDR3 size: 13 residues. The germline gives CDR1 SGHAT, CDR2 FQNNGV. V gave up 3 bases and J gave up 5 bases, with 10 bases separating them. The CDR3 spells CASSLIGGYGYTF. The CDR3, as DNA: TGTGCCAGCAGCTTGATAGGAGGGTATGGCTACACCTTC.

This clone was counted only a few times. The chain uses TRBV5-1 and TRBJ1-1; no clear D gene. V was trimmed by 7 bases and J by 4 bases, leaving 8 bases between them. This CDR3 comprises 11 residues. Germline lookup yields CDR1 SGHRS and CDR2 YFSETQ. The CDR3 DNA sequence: TGCGCCAGCCGGGAGTTCACTGAAGCTTTCTTT. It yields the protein CASREFTEAFF. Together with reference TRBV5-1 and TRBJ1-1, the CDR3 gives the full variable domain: KAGVTQTPRYLIKTRGQQVTLSCSPISGHRSVSWYQQTPGQGLQFLFEYFSETQRNKGNFPGRFSGRQFSNSRSEMNVSTLELGDSALYLCASREFTEAFFGQGTRLTVV.

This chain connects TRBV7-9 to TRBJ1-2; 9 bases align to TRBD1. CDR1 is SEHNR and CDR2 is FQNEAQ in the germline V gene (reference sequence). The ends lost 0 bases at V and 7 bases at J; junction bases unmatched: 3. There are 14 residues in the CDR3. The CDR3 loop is CASSLARDRVGYTF. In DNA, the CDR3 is TGTGCCAGCAGCTTAGCGAGGGACAGGGTTGGCTACACCTTC.

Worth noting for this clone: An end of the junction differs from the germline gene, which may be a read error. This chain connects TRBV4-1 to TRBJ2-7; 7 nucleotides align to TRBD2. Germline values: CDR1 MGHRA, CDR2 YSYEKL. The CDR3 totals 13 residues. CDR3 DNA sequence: TGTGCCAGCAGCCAAGAGGGAGGGACCGAGCAGTACTTC. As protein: CASSQEGGTEQYF.

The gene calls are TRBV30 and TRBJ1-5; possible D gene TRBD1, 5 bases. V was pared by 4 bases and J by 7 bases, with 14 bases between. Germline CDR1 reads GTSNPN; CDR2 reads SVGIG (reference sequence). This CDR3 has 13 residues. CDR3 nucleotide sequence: TGTGCCTGGAATCAGGGAAGGCTCCAGCCCCAGCATTTT. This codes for CAWNQGRLQPQHF.

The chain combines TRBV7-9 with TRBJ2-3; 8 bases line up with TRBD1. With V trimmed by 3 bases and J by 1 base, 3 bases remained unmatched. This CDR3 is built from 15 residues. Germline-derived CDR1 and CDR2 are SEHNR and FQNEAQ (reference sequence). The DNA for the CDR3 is TGTGCCAGCAGCTTCAGGGGGCGTGGCACAGATACGCAGTATTTT. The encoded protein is CASSFRGRGTDTQYF. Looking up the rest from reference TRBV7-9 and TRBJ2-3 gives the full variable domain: DTGVSQNPRHKITKRGQNVTFRCDPISEHNRLYWYRQTLGQGPEFLTYFQNEAQLEKSRLLSDRFSAERPKGSFSTLEIQRTEQGDSAMYLCASSFRGRGTDTQYFGPGTRLTVL.

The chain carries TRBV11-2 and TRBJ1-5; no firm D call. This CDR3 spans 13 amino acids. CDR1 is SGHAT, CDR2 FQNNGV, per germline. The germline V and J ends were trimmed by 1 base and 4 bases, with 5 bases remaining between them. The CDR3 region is CASSLGLNQPQHF. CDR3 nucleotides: TGTGCCAGCAGCTTAGGGCTTAATCAGCCCCAGCATTTT.

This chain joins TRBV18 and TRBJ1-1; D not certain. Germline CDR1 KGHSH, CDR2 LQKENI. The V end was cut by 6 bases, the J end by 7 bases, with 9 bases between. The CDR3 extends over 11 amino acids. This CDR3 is CASSSGREAFF. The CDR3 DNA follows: TGTGCCAGCTCCTCCGGTCGTGAAGCTTTCTTT. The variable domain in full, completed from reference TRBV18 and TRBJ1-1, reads NAGVMQNPRHLVRRRGQEARLRCSPMKGHSHVYWYRQLPEEGLKFMVYLQKENIIDESGMPKERFSAEFPKEGPSILRIQQVVRGDSAAYFCASSSGREAFFGQGTRLTVV.

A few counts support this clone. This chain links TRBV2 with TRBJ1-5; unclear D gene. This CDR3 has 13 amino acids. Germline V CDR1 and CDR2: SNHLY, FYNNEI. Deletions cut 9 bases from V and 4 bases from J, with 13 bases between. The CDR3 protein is CASYMALNQPQHF. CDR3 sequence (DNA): TGTGCCAGTTACATGGCCCTTAATCAGCCCCAGCATTTT.

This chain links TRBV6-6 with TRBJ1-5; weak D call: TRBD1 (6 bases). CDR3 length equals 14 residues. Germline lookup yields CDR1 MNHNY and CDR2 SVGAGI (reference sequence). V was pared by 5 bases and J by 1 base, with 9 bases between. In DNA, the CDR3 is TGTGCCAGCAGTATTACAGGGAGCAATCAGCCCCAGCATTTT. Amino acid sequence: CASSITGSNQPQHF.

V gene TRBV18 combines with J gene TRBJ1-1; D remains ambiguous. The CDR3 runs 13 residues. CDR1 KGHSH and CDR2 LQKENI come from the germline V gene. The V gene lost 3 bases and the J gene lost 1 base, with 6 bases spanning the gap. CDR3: CASSPSQNTEAFF. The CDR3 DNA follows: TGTGCCAGCTCACCTAGCCAGAACACTGAAGCTTTCTTT.

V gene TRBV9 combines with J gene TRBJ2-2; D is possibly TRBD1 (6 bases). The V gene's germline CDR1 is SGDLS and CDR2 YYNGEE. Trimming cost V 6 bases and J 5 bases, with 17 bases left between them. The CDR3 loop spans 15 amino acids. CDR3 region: CASKRRDTNTGELFF. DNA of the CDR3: TGTGCCAGCAAGAGAAGGGACACCAATACCGGGGAGCTGTTTTTT.

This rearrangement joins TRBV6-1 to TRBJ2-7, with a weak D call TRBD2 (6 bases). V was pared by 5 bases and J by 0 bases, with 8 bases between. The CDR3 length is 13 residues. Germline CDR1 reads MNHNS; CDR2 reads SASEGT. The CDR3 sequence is CASSLRGSYEQYF. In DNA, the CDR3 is TGTGCCAGCAGTTTGCGGGGCTCCTACGAGCAGTACTTC.

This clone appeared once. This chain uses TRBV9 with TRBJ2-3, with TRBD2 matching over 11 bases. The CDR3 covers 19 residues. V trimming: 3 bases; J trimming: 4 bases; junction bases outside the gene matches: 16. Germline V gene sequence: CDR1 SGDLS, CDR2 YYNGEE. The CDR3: CASSAKSLAGGTVSDTQYF. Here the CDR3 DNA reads TGTGCCAGCAGCGCAAAGAGTTTAGCGGGGGGGACGGTTTCAGATACGCAGTATTTT. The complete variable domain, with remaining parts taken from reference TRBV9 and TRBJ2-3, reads DSGVTQTPKHLITATGQRVTLRCSPRSGDLSVYWYQQSLDQGLQFLIQYYNGEERAKGNILERFSAQQFPDLHSELNLSSLELGDSALYFCASSAKSLAGGTVSDTQYFGPGTRLTVL.

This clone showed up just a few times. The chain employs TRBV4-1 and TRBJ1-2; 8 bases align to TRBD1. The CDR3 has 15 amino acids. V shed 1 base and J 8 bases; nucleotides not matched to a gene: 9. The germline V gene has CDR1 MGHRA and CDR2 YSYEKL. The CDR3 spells CASSQGTGPGGGYTF. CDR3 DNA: TGCGCCAGCAGCCAAGGGACAGGGCCGGGGGGAGGCTACACCTTC.